This T cell receptor (beta chain) comes out of a study of Graves' ophthalmopathy and Graves' hyperthyroidism. Broader study findings: Ophthalmopathy progression was predicted with approximately 64% sensitivity and roughly 79% specificity. Most expanded thyroid clonotypes above 0.001 frequency also appeared in blood.

There are 15 residues in the CDR3. Germline V gene lookup returns CDR1 SEHNR and CDR2 FQNEAQ (reference sequence). The V end was cut by 5 bases, the J end by 2 bases, with 15 bases between. Additional autoimmune diseases, uncontrolled infections, pregnancy or lactation disqualified patients. Reliance was placed on clinical symptoms, serum thyroxine, TRAb, thyroid ultrasound and orbital computed tomography for diagnosis. Transcripts of RNA were the source for amplifying TCR beta CDR3 regions. The library came from an HTBI-primed first-round RT-PCR and a second-round multiplex PCR. TCRdb re-called the multiplex PCR reads through MiXCR, storing one row per CDR3 protein. The sample records around 660,000 distinct CDR3 sequences, more than 40% being singletons. This clonotype was recorded a few times. The antigen is undetermined.

Sequenced: peripheral blood. This TCR was sampled from an adult man with Graves' ophthalmopathy. This chain uses TRBV7-9 with TRBJ1-2; no clear D gene. The CDR3 spells CASSPSGISNYGYTF. The CDR3 DNA reads TGTGCCAGCAGCCCCTCGGGGATTTCGAACTATGGCTACACCTTC.